Below, 2 T cell receptor beta chains from the same sample are listed, as sequenced in a study of blood T cell repertoires in COVID-19. Sequencing was performed with immunoSEQ multiplex PCR; in TCRdb, only in-frame clones are kept and a portion is missing. The data show roughly 260,000 clones, with around 87% seen just once and approximately 2.3% held by the top ten. The sample was peripheral blood. The receptors originated from a woman in her forties or fifties with acute or convalescent COVID-19.

Concerning this clone itself: Compared with germline, one end of the junction differs, possibly owing to a read error. The CDR3 sequence: CSARGDRGIAF. Here the CDR3 DNA reads TGCAGTGCTAGAGGTGACAGGGGAATCGCCTTC. J is TRBJ1-2 and V is TRBV20-1, with 8 bases identical to TRBD1. Germline V gene sequence: CDR1 DFQATT, CDR2 SNEGSKA (reference sequence). The CDR3 covers 11 residues.

The chain couples TRBV7-2 to TRBJ2-7; the match to TRBD2 covers 9 bases. The CDR3 runs to 15 residues. J was trimmed by 6 bases and V by 1 base; bases with no gene match: 7. Germline V gene sequence: CDR1 SGHTA, CDR2 FQGNSA. CDR3 nucleotide sequence: TGTGCCAGCAGCTTAGAAGGCGGGAGGGCCGCCGAGCAGTACTTC. This translates into CASSLEGGRAAEQYF.